A selection of T cell receptor beta chains follows, all from one sample in a study of T cells in Graves' hyperthyroidism and ophthalmopathy. TCRdb re-derived calls from the multiplex PCR reads in MiXCR, one entry per CDR3 protein. The sample shows under 450,000 distinct CDR3 sequences, roughly a sixth of them seen only once. The sequenced sample was blood. These receptors were taken from a woman aged 25 to 45 with Graves' hyperthyroidism that later progressed to Graves' ophthalmopathy. Both conserved end residues are part of each CDR3. Fields, in order: clone size, D gene, V gene, J gene, CDR3 DNA, CDR3 protein. The D gene is left open where the match is weak. Clone size is given for some rows only: seen once, a few or many times, or a class if the clone is expanded.

abundance: many
d_gene: TRBD2
v_gene: TRBV6-1
j_gene: TRBJ2-1
CDR3nt: TGTGCCAGCAGACCCGGGACTAGCGGGAGAAGGCTCTACAATGAGCAGTTCTTC
CDR3aa: CASRPGTSGRRLYNEQFF

abundance: NA
d_gene: NA
v_gene: TRBV10-1
j_gene: TRBJ1-2
CDR3nt: TGCGCCAGCAGTGATACACCCTATGGCTACACCTTC
CDR3aa: CASSDTPYGYTF

abundance: many
d_gene: TRBD2
v_gene: TRBV28
j_gene: TRBJ2-1
CDR3nt: TGTGCCAGCAGTTTACCCGGGACTAGCGGTGAGCAGTTCTTC
CDR3aa: CASSLPGTSGEQFF

abundance: few
d_gene: NA
v_gene: TRBV20-1
j_gene: TRBJ1-2
CDR3nt: TGCAGTGCAACACAGGGATCTATTAGTGGCTACACCTTC
CDR3aa: CSATQGSISGYTF

abundance: NA
d_gene: NA
v_gene: TRBV5-5
j_gene: TRBJ2-7
CDR3nt: TGTGCCAGCAGCTTGAAACGGCAGGGCAACGTGAATTTCCACGAGCAGTACTTC
CDR3aa: CASSLKRQGNVNFHEQYF

abundance: many
d_gene: TRBD1
v_gene: TRBV20-1
j_gene: TRBJ2-7
CDR3nt: TGCAGTGCTAGAGAGGCGGACAGGAGCTACGAGCAGTACTTC
CDR3aa: CSAREADRSYEQYF

abundance: many
d_gene: NA
v_gene: TRBV20-1
j_gene: TRBJ2-3
CDR3nt: TGCAGTGCTATGCCTAAAGCAATTGAAAGCACAGATACGCAGTATTTT
CDR3aa: CSAMPKAIESTDTQYF

abundance: many
d_gene: NA
v_gene: TRBV10-3
j_gene: TRBJ2-6
CDR3nt: TGTGCCATCAGTGATAAAGGGGACAACCCCTCTGGGGCCAACGTCCTGACTTTC
CDR3aa: CAISDKGDNPSGANVLTF

abundance: NA
d_gene: TRBD1
v_gene: TRBV4-2
j_gene: TRBJ1-4
CDR3nt: TGTGCCAGCAGCCACGGTAGACAGGGGTTTTCCACTAATGAAAAACTGTTTTTT
CDR3aa: CASSHGRQGFSTNEKLFF

abundance: many
d_gene: NA
v_gene: TRBV20-1
j_gene: TRBJ2-7
CDR3nt: TGCAGTGCTAGAGAACAGGGTTACGAGCAGTACTTC
CDR3aa: CSAREQGYEQYF

abundance: many
d_gene: NA
v_gene: TRBV5-1
j_gene: TRBJ2-7
CDR3nt: TGCGCCAGCAGCTGGGGACTTGGGGACTACGAGCAGTACTTC
CDR3aa: CASSWGLGDYEQYF

abundance: NA
d_gene: NA
v_gene: TRBV13
j_gene: TRBJ2-5
CDR3nt: NA
CDR3aa: CASSTGTAQFGAGAYF

abundance: NA
d_gene: TRBD2
v_gene: TRBV9
j_gene: TRBJ2-5
CDR3nt: TGTGCCAGCAGCGCCGGGACTAGCAGCCAAGAGACCCAGTACTTC
CDR3aa: CASSAGTSSQETQYF

abundance: few
d_gene: NA
v_gene: TRBV18
j_gene: TRBJ1-1
CDR3nt: TGTGCCAGCTCACCCATTTTCGGGGGGAACACTGAAGCTTTCTTT
CDR3aa: CASSPIFGGNTEAFF

abundance: many
d_gene: TRBD2
v_gene: TRBV3-1
j_gene: TRBJ2-3
CDR3nt: TGTGCCAGCAGCCAAGATTTAGCGGGGGAAAGTTCCACAGATACGCAGTATTTT
CDR3aa: CASSQDLAGESSTDTQYF

abundance: NA
d_gene: TRBD1
v_gene: TRBV15
j_gene: TRBJ2-7
CDR3nt: TGTGCCACCAGCAAGGACAGGGGCGACTCCTACGAGCAGTACTTC
CDR3aa: CATSKDRGDSYEQYF

abundance: many
d_gene: TRBD2
v_gene: TRBV7-2
j_gene: TRBJ2-5
CDR3nt: TGTGCCAGCAGCTTTATGACTAGCGGGGGCCAAGAGACCCAGTACTTC
CDR3aa: CASSFMTSGGQETQYF

abundance: NA
d_gene: NA
v_gene: TRBV7-6
j_gene: TRBJ1-5
CDR3nt: TGTGCCAGCAGCTTATGGGGAAGAGAAGTCAGCAATCAGCCCCAGCATTTT
CDR3aa: CASSLWGREVSNQPQHF

abundance: many
d_gene: TRBD2
v_gene: TRBV6-1
j_gene: TRBJ2-3
CDR3nt: TGTGCCGGCAGTGGTAGCGGGGGCAGCACAGATACGCAGTATTTT
CDR3aa: CAGSGSGGSTDTQYF

abundance: many
d_gene: NA
v_gene: TRBV27
j_gene: TRBJ2-7
CDR3nt: TGTGCCAGCAGTTCCGGCGACTCGTCCTACGAGCAGTACTTC
CDR3aa: CASSSGDSSYEQYF

abundance: NA
d_gene: TRBD2
v_gene: TRBV7-3
j_gene: TRBJ2-3
CDR3nt: TGTGCCAGCAGCTTAAGTCTAGCGGGAGGTACAGATACGCAGTATTTT
CDR3aa: CASSLSLAGGTDTQYF

abundance: many
d_gene: NA
v_gene: TRBV27
j_gene: TRBJ2-7
CDR3nt: TGTGCCAGCAGTTTACTAGGAGGGGGCGGCTACGAGCAGTACTTC
CDR3aa: CASSLLGGGGYEQYF

abundance: NA
d_gene: NA
v_gene: TRBV6-2/TRBV6-3
j_gene: TRBJ1-5
CDR3nt: TGTGCCAGCAGTTACGCAGGGATGGACAATCAGCCCCAGCATTTT
CDR3aa: CASSYAGMDNQPQHF

abundance: NA
d_gene: TRBD1
v_gene: TRBV2
j_gene: TRBJ2-7
CDR3nt: TGTGCCAGCAACGTAGGACAGGGGGCCTACGAGCAGTACTTC
CDR3aa: CASNVGQGAYEQYF

abundance: many
d_gene: NA
v_gene: TRBV25-1
j_gene: TRBJ2-1
CDR3nt: TGTGCCAGCAGTCCCATCCGGGTTCCGGGGGTCTACAATGAGCAGTTCTTC
CDR3aa: CASSPIRVPGVYNEQFF

abundance: NA
d_gene: NA
v_gene: TRBV4-1
j_gene: TRBJ1-6
CDR3nt: TGCGCCAGCAGCCAAAGTAACGGCAGGGCTAAGTATTCACCCCTCCACTTT
CDR3aa: CASSQSNGRAKYSPLHF

abundance: many
d_gene: NA
v_gene: TRBV19
j_gene: TRBJ2-5
CDR3nt: TGTGCCAGTAGTATAGTAGGAGGTGGAATTAAGAGAGAGACCCAGTACTTC
CDR3aa: CASSIVGGGIKRETQYF

abundance: NA
d_gene: NA
v_gene: TRBV20-1
j_gene: TRBJ2-5
CDR3nt: TGCAGTGCGTACCTACCGGTGGGGACCCAGTACTTC
CDR3aa: CSAYLPVGTQYF

abundance: NA
d_gene: TRBD2
v_gene: TRBV9
j_gene: TRBJ2-3
CDR3nt: TGTGCCAGCAGCGTAGTTCCTAGCGGGGGGGAAGATACGCAGTATTTT
CDR3aa: CASSVVPSGGEDTQYF

abundance: few
d_gene: TRBD2
v_gene: TRBV30
j_gene: TRBJ2-7
CDR3nt: TGTGCCTGGAGTGTCGTAAGGCTAGCGGGATCCTACGAGCAGTACTTC
CDR3aa: CAWSVVRLAGSYEQYF

abundance: few
d_gene: TRBD1
v_gene: TRBV20-1
j_gene: TRBJ1-2
CDR3nt: TGCAGTGCTAGAAAATTGACAGGGACTAACTATGGCTACACCTTC
CDR3aa: CSARKLTGTNYGYTF

abundance: many
d_gene: NA
v_gene: TRBV13
j_gene: TRBJ2-1
CDR3nt: TGTGCCAGCAGCGCCACCGGGACGGGAGATTACAATGAGCAGTTCTTC
CDR3aa: CASSATGTGDYNEQFF

abundance: few
d_gene: NA
v_gene: TRBV7-8
j_gene: TRBJ2-3
CDR3nt: TGTGCCAGCAGCTTAAGGGGGACTTCAACAGATACGCAGTATTTT
CDR3aa: CASSLRGTSTDTQYF

abundance: NA
d_gene: TRBD2
v_gene: TRBV24-1
j_gene: TRBJ2-2
CDR3nt: TGTGCCACCAGGGGGGGACTAGCGGGATTCGGCGGGGAGCTGTTTTTT
CDR3aa: CATRGGLAGFGGELFF

abundance: NA
d_gene: NA
v_gene: TRBV4-1
j_gene: TRBJ2-7
CDR3nt: TGCGCCAGCAGCCAAGAGAGGACGGTGACCTACGAGCAGTACTTC
CDR3aa: CASSQERTVTYEQYF

abundance: many
d_gene: TRBD2
v_gene: TRBV28
j_gene: TRBJ2-7
CDR3nt: TGTGCCACCTTTGGGACTAGCGGGGGGAGCTCCTACGAGCAGTACTTC
CDR3aa: CATFGTSGGSSYEQYF

abundance: NA
d_gene: TRBD1
v_gene: TRBV2
j_gene: TRBJ2-7
CDR3nt: TGTGCCACCGAGCACTGGGACAGGGGCGAGCAGTACTTC
CDR3aa: CATEHWDRGEQYF

abundance: few
d_gene: NA
v_gene: TRBV18
j_gene: TRBJ1-6
CDR3nt: TGTGCCAGCTCACCACCCCCAGCAAATTCACCCCTCCACTTT
CDR3aa: CASSPPPANSPLHF

abundance: once
d_gene: NA
v_gene: TRBV19
j_gene: TRBJ1-2
CDR3nt: TGTGCCAGTAGTATTGTCCCAGGGAACGGCTACACCTTC
CDR3aa: CASSIVPGNGYTF

abundance: many
d_gene: NA
v_gene: TRBV5-4
j_gene: TRBJ2-3
CDR3nt: TGTGCCAGCAGCTTTGTTTTCGCGGGGCCCAGCACAGATACGCAGTATTTT
CDR3aa: CASSFVFAGPSTDTQYF

abundance: NA
d_gene: TRBD1
v_gene: TRBV12-3/TRBV12-4
j_gene: TRBJ1-5
CDR3nt: TGTGCCAGCAGTTTCCGGACAGGGGATGGTCAGCCCCAGCATTTT
CDR3aa: CASSFRTGDGQPQHF

abundance: many
d_gene: NA
v_gene: TRBV5-6
j_gene: TRBJ2-7
CDR3nt: TGTGCCAGCAGCCCTGCAGGGAAAAGGGCTCTCGAGCAGTACTTC
CDR3aa: CASSPAGKRALEQYF

abundance: few
d_gene: NA
v_gene: TRBV27
j_gene: TRBJ2-1
CDR3nt: TGTGCCAGCAGTTTAAGTCCCAGGGGTGAGCAGTTCTTC
CDR3aa: CASSLSPRGEQFF

abundance: NA
d_gene: TRBD2
v_gene: TRBV19
j_gene: TRBJ2-3
CDR3nt: TGTGCCAGTAGCTTCCTAGCGGGATTCACAGATACGCAGTATTTT
CDR3aa: CASSFLAGFTDTQYF

abundance: many
d_gene: NA
v_gene: TRBV11-2
j_gene: TRBJ2-1
CDR3nt: TGTGCCAGCAGCTTAGCAATGGGGTCGGAGCAAGAGCAGTTCTTC
CDR3aa: CASSLAMGSEQEQFF

abundance: many
d_gene: NA
v_gene: TRBV27
j_gene: TRBJ1-1
CDR3nt: TGTGCCCATCCGGGGTTGTACACTGAAGCTTTCTTT
CDR3aa: CAHPGLYTEAFF